This T cell receptor beta chain was sequenced during a study of glioma-infiltrating T cells. Overall study findings and caveats: Above-expected tissue-blood divergence occurred in all gliomas, most in low-grade ones. CDR3 overlap between tissue and blood was very small.

This clonotype was detected ten times or more. Its antigen is unidentified. Using RNA template, CDR3s of TCR alpha and beta were amplified with iRepertoire arm-PCR. One entry per CDR3 protein results from TCRdb running MiXCR on the multiplex PCR reads. The sample lists about 130,000 distinct CDR3 sequences; less than 30% were seen once. The CDR3 has 16 amino acids. The V segment lost 3 bases and the J segment 8 bases; nucleotides outside the gene matches: 10. Germline V gene sequence: CDR1 KGHDR, CDR2 SFDVKD. Sample: glioma tissue, nonneoplastic brain tissue, or PBMCs (not recorded which). This receptor was identified in a human donor with low-grade glioma or glioblastoma, undergoing nonglioma brain surgery, or in good health (not recorded which). The chain recombines TRBV24-1 with TRBJ2-1; TRBD2 aligns across 9 bases. CDR3 protein: CATSDRLAGGPHEQFF. The CDR3 DNA sequence: TGTGCCACCAGTGATCGGCTGGCGGGAGGGCCCCATGAGCAGTTCTTC.